The clone carrying this T cell receptor beta chain was counted ten times or more. The sample belongs to a study of metastatic and nonmetastatic thyroid tumors. Treatment of any kind had been given to no patient before thyroid surgery. Via MiXCR, TCRdb re-called the PCR reads. This table has about 43,000 clones, about an eighth appearing once. Trimming removed 0 bases at V and 5 bases at J, with 15 bases between. The germline V gene encodes CDR1 SGHRS and CDR2 YFSETQ. The CDR3 has 17 amino acids. This receptor was obtained from a female donor with papillary thyroid cancer or a benign thyroid nodule (not recorded which). Some clones in this sample may be carry-over from other donors' samples. This sequence joins TRBV5-1 and TRBJ1-6; the D gene is possibly TRBD1 (5 bases). Sequencing used blood. CDR3 DNA: TGCGCCAGCAGCTTGGGAGTAGGGGTCGACGATAATTCACCCCTCCACTTT. This codes for CASSLGVGVDDNSPLHF.